The rows below give T cell receptor beta chains drawn from one sample of a study of PD-1 blockade in classical Hodgkin lymphoma. Method: immunoSEQ multiplex PCR; TCRdb's copy keeps in-frame clones and lacks some. The sample consists of under 100,000 clones, 80% to 85% of them appearing once. The source material was peripheral blood mononuclear cells (PBMCs), sampled at baseline. The receptors stem from a human donor with classical Hodgkin lymphoma. The CDR3 runs from the conserved cysteine through the conserved F or W. A D gene is named only where the DNA matches it firmly. Rows give clone size only sometimes, using once, few, many, or a class for an expanded clone.

d_call j_call clone_size v_call cdr3_nt cdr3_aa
TRBD2 TRBJ2-5 few TRBV10-3 TGTGCCATCAGTGCTAGCGGGGACCAAGAGACCCAGTACTTC CAISASGDQETQYF
TRBD2 TRBJ2-5 - TRBV5-1 TGCGCCAGCAGCTTGGCCCTAGCGGGGGGAGGAGAGACCCAGTACTTC CASSLALAGGGETQYF
- TRBJ1-1 - TRBV7-3 TGTGCCAGCAGCTTACAGGGCATGACTGAAGCTTTCTTT CASSLQGMTEAFF
- TRBJ1-3 - TRBV25-1 TGTGCCAGCAGTGCTTCAGGGGCAAACCGTGGAAACACCATATATTTT CASSASGANRGNTIYF
- TRBJ1-5 - TRBV2 TGTGCCAGCAGTGACTTGGGGCAACAGCCCCAGCATTTT CASSDLGQQPQHF
- TRBJ1-4 - TRBV21-1 TGTGCCAGCAGCGAACCCCCGGGGCAGGGAGGAGAAAAACTGTTTTTT CASSEPPGQGGEKLFF
- TRBJ1-2 - TRBV28 TGTGCCAGCAGTTCCAGGGAATTTGGCTACACCTTC CASSSREFGYTF
- TRBJ1-1 - TRBV7-9 TGTGCCAGCAGCTTCCAGGTCACTGAAGCTTTCTTT CASSFQVTEAFF
- TRBJ2-3 - TRBV29-1 TGCAGCGTGGAGACAGGAGTAAAAACAGATACGCAGTATTTT CSVETGVKTDTQYF
TRBD1 TRBJ1-2 - TRBV10-3 TGTGCCATCACCCAGGACAGGGAGACTGGCTACACCTTC CAITQDRETGYTF
- TRBJ2-2 - TRBV7-6 TGTGCCAGCAGCTCAGGACTCCTAAGCACCGGGGAGCTGTTTTTT CASSSGLLSTGELFF
- TRBJ1-3 once TRBV4-1 TGCGCCAGCAGCCAAGGCCGGGGCTCTGGAAACACCATATATTTT CASSQGRGSGNTIYF
- TRBJ1-2 - TRBV5-1 TGCGCCAGCAGCTTGGTTGGACAGTTCTATGGCTACACCTTC CASSLVGQFYGYTF